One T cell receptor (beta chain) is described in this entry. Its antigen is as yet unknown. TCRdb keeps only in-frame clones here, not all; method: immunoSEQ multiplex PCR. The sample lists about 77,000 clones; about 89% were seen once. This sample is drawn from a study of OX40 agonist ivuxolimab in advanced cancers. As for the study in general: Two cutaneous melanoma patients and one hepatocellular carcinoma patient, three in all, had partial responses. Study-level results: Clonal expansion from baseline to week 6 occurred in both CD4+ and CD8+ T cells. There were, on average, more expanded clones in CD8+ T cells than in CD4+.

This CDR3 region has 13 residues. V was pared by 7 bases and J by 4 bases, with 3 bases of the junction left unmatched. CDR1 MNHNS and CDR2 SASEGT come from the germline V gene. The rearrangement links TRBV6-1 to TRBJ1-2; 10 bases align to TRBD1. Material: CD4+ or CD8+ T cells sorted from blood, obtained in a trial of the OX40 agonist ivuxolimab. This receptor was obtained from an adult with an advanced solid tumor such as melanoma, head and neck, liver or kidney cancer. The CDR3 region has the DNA TGTGCCAGCACGACAGGGGGCGCCTATGGCTACACCTTC. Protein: CASTTGGAYGYTF.